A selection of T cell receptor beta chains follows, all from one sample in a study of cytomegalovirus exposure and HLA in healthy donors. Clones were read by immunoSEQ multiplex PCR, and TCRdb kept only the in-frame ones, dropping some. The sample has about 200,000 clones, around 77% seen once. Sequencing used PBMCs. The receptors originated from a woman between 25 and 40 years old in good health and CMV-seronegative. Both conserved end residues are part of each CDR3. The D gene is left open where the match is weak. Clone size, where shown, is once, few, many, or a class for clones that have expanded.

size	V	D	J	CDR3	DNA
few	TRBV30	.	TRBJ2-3	CAWSLADTQYF	TGTGCCTGGAGCTTAGCAGATACGCAGTATTTT
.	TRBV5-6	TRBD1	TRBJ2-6	CASSDTGVGANVLTF	TGTGCCAGCAGCGACACAGGGGTCGGGGCCAACGTCCTGACTTTC
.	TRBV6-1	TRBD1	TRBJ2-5	CASTQRQGRETQYF	TGTGCCAGCACCCAACGACAGGGCCGGGAGACCCAGTACTTC
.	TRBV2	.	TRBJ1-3	CASTRSGNTIYF	TGTGCCAGCACCCGCTCTGGAAACACCATATATTTT
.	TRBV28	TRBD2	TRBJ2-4	CASSFRAGGPGLAKNIQYF	TGTGCCAGCAGTTTTAGGGCGGGAGGGCCAGGTTTAGCCAAAAACATTCAGTACTTC
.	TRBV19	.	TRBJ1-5	CASSIGGQPQHF	TGTGCCAGTAGTATCGGGGGGCAGCCCCAGCATTTT
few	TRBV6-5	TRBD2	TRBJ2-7	CASSYSAGAYEQYF	TGTGCCAGCAGTTACTCGGCGGGGGCCTACGAGCAGTACTTC
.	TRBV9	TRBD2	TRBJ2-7	CVSSPSGNSYEQYF	TGTGTCTCATCCCCTAGCGGGAACTCCTACGAGCAGTACTTC
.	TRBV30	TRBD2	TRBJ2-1	CAWSVRRASGRSYNEQFF	TGTGCCTGGAGTGTACGGCGGGCTAGCGGCCGCTCCTACAATGAGCAGTTCTTC
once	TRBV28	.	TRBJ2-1	CASRVLGGRQFF	TGTGCCAGCAGAGTTCTGGGGGGTAGGCAGTTCTTC
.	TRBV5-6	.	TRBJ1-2	CASSLADGASGYTF	TGTGCCAGCAGCTTGGCCGATGGGGCCAGTGGCTACACCTTC
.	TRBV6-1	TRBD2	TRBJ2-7	CASSIKRGGGEQYF	TGTGCCAGCAGTATCAAGCGGGGAGGCGGCGAGCAGTACTTC
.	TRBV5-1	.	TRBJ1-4	CASSGSSQGMEKLFF	TGCGCCAGCAGCGGGTCGAGTCAGGGTATGGAAAAACTGTTTTTT
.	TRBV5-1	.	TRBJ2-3	CASRSPGVKTDTQYF	TGCGCCAGCAGATCACCCGGGGTCAAGACAGATACGCAGTATTTT
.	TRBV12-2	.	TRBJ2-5	CASRSRQVSYQETQYF	TGTGCAAGTCGCTCCCGACAGGTATCGTACCAAGAGACCCAGTACTTC
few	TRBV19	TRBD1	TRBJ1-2	CASSWDRANYGYTF	TGTGCCAGTAGTTGGGACAGAGCTAACTATGGCTACACCTTC
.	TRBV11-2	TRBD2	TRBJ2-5	CASSSWTSGMGGETQYF	TGTGCCAGCAGCTCGTGGACTAGCGGGATGGGAGGAGAGACCCAGTACTTC
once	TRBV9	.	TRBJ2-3	CASSYWGYSGATDTQYF	TGTGCCAGCAGCTATTGGGGATATAGCGGAGCTACAGATACGCAGTATTTT
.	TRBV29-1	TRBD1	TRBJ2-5	CSAHGTAQETQYF	TGCAGCGCCCACGGGACAGCCCAAGAGACCCAGTACTTC
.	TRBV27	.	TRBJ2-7	CASSLETGTYEQYF	TGTGCCAGCAGTTTAGAAACAGGAACCTACGAGCAGTACTTC